This T cell receptor beta chain is from a study of T cell repertoires in cytomegalovirus infection (dated by TCRdb to the late 2010s). About the full investigation: Peptide stimulations targeted recently identified HLA-C-restricted CMV epitopes, whose presentation resists viral immunomodulation, together with well-studied HLA-B-restricted epitopes. Donor HLA type was relevant to the analysis, as public TCR beta signatures indicated carriage of CMV infection together with the matching HLA type.

The CDR3 spans 15 residues, from the cysteine through the phenylalanine. The kept DNA is CDR3 alone, 45 bases in frame from the first base. Ends trimmed: V by 5 bases, J by 2 bases; bases unmatched to a gene: 7. Sequences SGHVS (CDR1) and FQNEAQ (CDR2) are obtained from the germline V gene. The instrument was an Illumina HiSeq 1500. TCRdb passed the public sequencing reads through fastp at Q25 and MiXCR, retaining productive beta sequences. Every entry covers one CDR3 protein and lists the most common genes and DNA from its rows. The sample table contains approximately 350,000 distinct CDR3 sequences; only one count was recorded for roughly a third of them. Clones ranked in the top ten supply less than 15% of the sample. This clonotype was counted only a few times. Its recognized antigen is unknown. Per-base qualities were not stored, and no clone one base away is much larger. The sample's treatment or condition label, decoded: in vitro stimulation with specific CMV peptide epitopes to enrich CMV-specific T cells.

Broad study findings and their caveats: The ex vivo response was dominated by HLA-C-restricted CMV-specific TCR beta clonotypes, which also provided the single most frequent clonotype in two of eight donors. In both this cohort and an independent approximately 400-donor cohort, the cumulative frequency of public TCR beta family members distinguished carriers of CMV infection plus the relevant HLA type.

Recombination linked TRBV7-8 to TRBJ2-3; 7 junctional bases match TRBD2. The sequence derives from a human donor in good health (CMV status not recorded). Some clones in this sample may be carry-over from other donors' samples. This sample comprised cultured PBMCs, obtained from culture after CMV antigen stimulation. CDR3 protein: CASSPSGELTDTQYF. The base sequence is TGTGCCAGCAGCCCCAGCGGGGAACTCACAGATACGCAGTATTTT.